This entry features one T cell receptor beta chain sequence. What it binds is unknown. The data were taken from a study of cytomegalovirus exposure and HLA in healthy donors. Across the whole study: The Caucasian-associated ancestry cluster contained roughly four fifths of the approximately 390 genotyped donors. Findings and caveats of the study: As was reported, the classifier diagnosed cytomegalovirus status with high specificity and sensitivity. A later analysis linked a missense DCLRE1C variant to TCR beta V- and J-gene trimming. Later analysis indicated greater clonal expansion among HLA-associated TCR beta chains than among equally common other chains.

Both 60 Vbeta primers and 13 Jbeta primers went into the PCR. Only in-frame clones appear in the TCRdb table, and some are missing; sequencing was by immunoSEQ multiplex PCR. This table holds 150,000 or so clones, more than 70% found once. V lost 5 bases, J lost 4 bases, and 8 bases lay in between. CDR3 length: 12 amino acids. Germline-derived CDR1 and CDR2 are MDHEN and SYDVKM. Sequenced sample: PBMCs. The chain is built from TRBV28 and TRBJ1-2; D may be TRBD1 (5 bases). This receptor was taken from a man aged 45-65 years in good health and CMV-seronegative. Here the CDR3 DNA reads TGTGCCAGCAGTCCAGGGTTCTATGGCTACACCTTC. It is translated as CASSPGFYGYTF.